This entry lists 15 T cell receptor beta chains sequenced from one sample in a study of T cell responses to AZD1222 COVID-19 vaccine. Assay used: immunoSEQ multiplex PCR; TCRdb lists only in-frame clones, some missing. This sample yields roughly 190,000 clones, of which about 89% are seen a single time; 3% to 3.5% belongs to the top ten. Sequencing used peripheral blood, obtained 28 days after the second AZD1222 dose. The receptors were gathered from an adult who received the AZD1222 COVID-19 vaccine.

The chain is built from TRBV19 and TRBJ1-1; the match to TRBD1 covers 9 bases. Germline loops: CDR1 LNHDA, CDR2 SQIVND (reference sequence). The trim removed 10 bases at V and 1 base at J, leaving 10 bases unmatched. The CDR3 is made up of 15 amino acids. CDR3 in DNA: TGTGCCACGAGGGGGACAGGGAGGGCGAACACTGAAGCTTTCTTT. Its protein product is CATRGTGRANTEAFF.

This chain links TRBV30 with TRBJ1-3; D possibly corresponds to TRBD1 (5 bases). The length of the CDR3 is 16 residues. V dropped 1 base and J dropped 0 bases, with 13 bases sitting between them. The germline gives CDR1 GTSNPN, CDR2 SVGIG (reference sequence). CDR3 in DNA: TGTGCCTGGAGTGGGGGGACTCTTAGCTCTGGAAACACCATATATTTT. This sequence encodes CAWSGGTLSSGNTIYF. Looking up the rest from reference TRBV30 and TRBJ1-3 gives the full variable domain: SQTIHQWPATLVQPVGSPLSLECTVEGTSNPNLYWYRQAAGRGLQLLFYSVGIGQISSEVPQNLSASRPQDRQFILSSKKLLLSDSGFYLCAWSGGTLSSGNTIYFGEGSWLTVV.

The rearrangement uses TRBV11-3 and TRBJ2-1; 7 bases map to TRBD2. The CDR3 contains 16 residues. CDR1 is SGHNT and CDR2 is YENEEA in the germline V gene. V gave up 1 base and J gave up 1 base; unmatched junction bases: 4. The CDR3 loop is CASSLGGSWSYNEQFF. CDR3 coding DNA: TGTGCCAGCAGCTTAGGCGGGAGTTGGTCCTACAATGAGCAGTTCTTC.

The chain combines TRBV28 with TRBJ1-4; D possibly corresponds to TRBD1 (5 bases). The V end was cut by 7 bases, the J end by 3 bases, with 15 bases between. The CDR3 contains 15 residues. Germline V gene sequence: CDR1 MDHEN, CDR2 SYDVKM. The CDR3 is CASTPGGPPNEKLFF. CDR3 sequence (DNA): TGTGCCAGCACTCCCGGGGGACCGCCTAATGAAAAACTGTTTTTT.

The V call is TRBV5-3, the J call TRBJ1-4; no definite D call. TRBV5-3 is an ORF; its function is uncertain. The CDR3 contains 16 residues. The V end lost 0 bases, the J end lost 0 bases, and 9 bases lay between the germline ends. CDR3 loop: CARSLVATTTNEKLFF. CDR3 nucleotides: TGTGCCAGAAGCTTGGTCGCGACCACAACTAATGAAAAACTGTTTTTT.

The genes are TRBV6-1 and TRBJ2-2; a weak D match, TRBD2 (5 bases). The CDR3 runs 12 residues. Trimming removed 6 bases at V and 7 bases at J, with 9 bases between. Germline CDR1 reads MNHNS; CDR2 reads SASEGT. CDR3 sequence (DNA): TGTGCCAGCAGCTGGGAGTTCGGGGAGCTGTTTTTT. Its translation: CASSWEFGELFF.

This chain joins TRBV18 and TRBJ1-1; unclear D gene. This CDR3 spans 15 amino acids. Trimming stripped 1 base from V and 3 bases from J, with 12 bases between. Germline-derived CDR1 and CDR2 are KGHSH and LQKENI. The chain's CDR3 is CASSPRGAGDTEAFF. The CDR3 coding sequence is TGTGCCAGCTCACCACGGGGTGCCGGCGACACTGAAGCTTTCTTT. The full variable domain, in which reference TRBV18 and TRBJ1-1 provide the parts outside the CDR3, is NAGVMQNPRHLVRRRGQEARLRCSPMKGHSHVYWYRQLPEEGLKFMVYLQKENIIDESGMPKERFSAEFPKEGPSILRIQQVVRGDSAAYFCASSPRGAGDTEAFFGQGTRLTVV.

This chain connects TRBV6-6 to TRBJ1-5, with TRBD1 matching 7 bases. Germline-derived CDR1 and CDR2 are MNHNY and SVGAGI (reference sequence). J was trimmed by 0 bases and V by 6 bases; bases with no gene match: 8. The CDR3 runs to 16 residues. CDR3 sequence: CASSPGTAYSNQPQHF. The CDR3 nucleotides are TGTGCCAGCAGCCCCGGGACAGCTTATAGCAATCAGCCCCAGCATTTT.

The V call is TRBV7-9, the J call TRBJ2-1; 7 positions agree with TRBD2. V lost 5 bases and J lost 1; bases outside the gene matches: 11. The germline CDR1 and CDR2 sequences are SEHNR and FQNEAQ (reference sequence). The CDR3 is made up of 17 amino acids. CDR3 loop: CASSTRDGGLSYNEQFF. The CDR3, as DNA: TGTGCCAGCAGCACCCGGGACGGGGGACTATCCTACAATGAGCAGTTCTTC.

The chain couples TRBV11-2 to TRBJ2-7, with TRBD2 identical over 11 bases. Trimming at V came to 4 bases and at J to 7 bases, leaving 9 bases not matched to a gene. The CDR3 runs to 15 residues. Germline CDR1 SGHAT, CDR2 FQNNGV. The CDR3 here is CASSSTSGSRGEQYF. CDR3 in DNA: TGTGCCAGCAGCTCCACTAGCGGGAGCCGCGGGGAGCAGTACTTC.

This chain uses TRBV28 with TRBJ1-2; possibly TRBD1 for D (6 bases). Germline CDR1 and CDR2: MDHEN and SYDVKM. V was clipped by 10 bases and J by 7 bases, with 16 bases between them. The CDR3 has 12 residues. CDR3 sequence (DNA): TGTGCCACTGACAGGAGAGTGGGTGGCTACACCTTC. This gives the protein CATDRRVGGYTF.

The chain couples TRBV5-1 to TRBJ2-1; 7 nucleotides align to TRBD2. Trimming took 7 bases from V and 0 from J; bases not matched to a gene: 10. The CDR3 loop spans 16 amino acids. The germline V gene encodes CDR1 SGHRS and CDR2 YFSETQ. CDR3 protein: CASADTGTTSYNEQFF. The CDR3 DNA follows: TGCGCCAGCGCCGATACCGGGACTACCTCCTACAATGAGCAGTTCTTC. Full variable domain (remainder filled in from reference TRBV5-1 and TRBJ2-1): KAGVTQTPRYLIKTRGQQVTLSCSPISGHRSVSWYQQTPGQGLQFLFEYFSETQRNKGNFPGRFSGRQFSNSRSEMNVSTLELGDSALYLCASADTGTTSYNEQFFGPGTRLTVL.

This rearrangement joins TRBV12-5 to TRBJ2-1, with TRBD1 matching over 9 bases. This CDR3 has 13 residues. V lost 11 bases to trimming and J lost 11 bases; unmatched junction nucleotides: 13. CDR1 LGHNT and CDR2 FRNRAP come from the germline V gene. Here the CDR3 reads CACRDRAGGQQFF. The CDR3 coding sequence is TGTGCTTGCCGGGACAGGGCAGGAGGTCAGCAGTTCTTC.

V usage is TRBV5-1 and J usage is TRBJ2-3, with 11 nucleotides matching TRBD2. This CDR3 contains 16 residues. V lost 0 bases and J lost 2; bases outside the gene matches: 2. Looked up from germline, CDR1 is SGHRS and CDR2 is YFSETQ. The CDR3 is CASSLALAGDTDTQYF. In nucleotides, the CDR3 is TGCGCCAGCAGCTTGGCACTAGCGGGGGACACAGATACGCAGTATTTT.

CDR3 sequence: CASSLRSGRTDTQYF. DNA of the CDR3: TGTGCCAGCAGCTTGCGTAGCGGGAGGACAGATACGCAGTATTTT. V gene TRBV11-3 combines with J gene TRBJ2-3; the match to TRBD2 covers 10 bases. Germline values: CDR1 SGHNT, CDR2 YENEEA. V lost 3 bases and J lost 3; bases outside the gene matches: 3. The CDR3 length is 15 residues.